The 23 T cell receptor beta chains in this list originate from one sample, sequenced in a study. TCRdb re-called the 5' RACE reads with MiXCR, one entry per CDR3 protein. The table records 7,500 to 9,000 distinct CDR3 sequences, 68% of them present only once. Sequenced input: tumor-infiltrating naive CD4+ T cells sorted from the breast tumor. Subset indicated: naive CD4+ T cells, CD4+CD45RA+CD25-. Receptor source: a female donor with breast cancer.

The chain links TRBV12-3 or TRBV12-4 to TRBJ2-1, with TRBD2 matching 9 bases. TRBJ2-7 matches the DNA end more closely, so the J call is doubtful. This CDR3 region has 16 residues. CDR3 sequence (DNA): TGTGCCAGCAGTTTAGTACCTAGCGGGGTCTCCTACGAGCAGTACTTC. This translates into CASSLVPSGVSYEQYF.

This clonotype has only one observation. The chain is built from TRBV3-1 and TRBJ2-5; D unresolved. CDR1 and CDR2 from the germline V gene are LGHDT and YNNKEL (reference sequence). CDR3 length equals 12 residues. Trimming took 4 bases from V and 3 from J, leaving 6 bases between them. CDR3 sequence (DNA): TGTGCCAGCAGCCCGGGCAAAGAGACCCAGTACTTC. Protein: CASSPGKETQYF.

V usage is TRBV5-1 and J usage is TRBJ2-7, with TRBD2 identical over 7 bases. Germline values: CDR1 SGHRS, CDR2 YFSETQ. V gave up 4 bases and J gave up 1 base; unmatched junction bases: 8. The CDR3 has 15 residues. The CDR3 is CASSLAGGGSYEQYF. The CDR3 DNA is TGCGCCAGCAGCCTGGCTGGGGGGGGATCCTACGAGCAGTACTTC.

The CDR3 spells CSARDGEDVKGEKLFF. The CDR3 region has the DNA TGCAGTGCTAGAGATGGGGAAGATGTCAAAGGTGAAAAACTGTTTTTT. This chain joins TRBV20-1 and TRBJ1-4; D not resolved. From germline, CDR1 is DFQATT and CDR2 SNEGSKA (reference sequence). The CDR3 spans 16 residues. V lost 0 bases and J lost 7, with 18 bases in between.

This clonotype appeared a few times. The chain recombines TRBV7-2 with TRBJ1-1; D unresolved. This CDR3 is built from 13 residues. Trimming removed 4 bases at V and 5 bases at J, with 11 bases between. Germline-derived CDR1 and CDR2 are SGHTA and FQGNSA. CDR3: CASSSTRDTEAFF. CDR3 coding DNA: TGTGCCAGCAGCTCGACCCGTGATACTGAAGCTTTCTTT.

V and J are TRBV7-6 and TRBJ2-7; D is perhaps TRBD1 (6 bases). Trimming took 5 bases from V and 0 from J, leaving 8 bases between them. CDR1 SGHVS and CDR2 FNYEAQ come from the germline V gene. This CDR3 has 13 residues. The DNA for the CDR3 is TGTGCCAGCAGCCCGGACAGCTCCTACGAGCAGTACTTC. This gives the protein CASSPDSSYEQYF.

This clonotype was observed a single time. The J gene is TRBJ1-4, the V gene TRBV28; the D is unclear. Deletions cut 1 base from V and 4 bases from J, with 10 bases between. This CDR3 region has 15 residues. Germline V gives CDR1 MDHEN, CDR2 SYDVKM. The CDR3 nucleotides read TGTGCCAGCAGTTTATTGAGTGCTGGTAATGAAAAACTGTTTTTT. Residues: CASSLLSAGNEKLFF.

This chain links TRBV5-1 with TRBJ1-3; D not certain. The CDR3 has 16 residues. Trimming stripped 0 bases from V and 0 bases from J, with 10 bases between. Looked up from germline, CDR1 is SGHRS and CDR2 is YFSETQ. The CDR3: CASSLVGSTSGNTIYF. For the CDR3, the DNA is TGCGCCAGCAGCTTGGTTGGGTCCACCTCTGGAAACACCATATATTTT.

The chain employs TRBV5-1 and TRBJ2-4; perhaps TRBD1 as D (6 bases). V shed 4 bases and J shed 6 bases, with 14 bases lying between them. This CDR3 region has 14 residues. CDR1 and CDR2 (germline): SGHRS, YFSETQ. The CDR3 DNA reads as TGCGCCAGCAGCCCGCAACAGGGTAGAAACATTCAGTACTTC. Translated: CASSPQQGRNIQYF.

The chain couples TRBV7-3 to TRBJ2-3; D is perhaps TRBD2 (7 bases). V lost 8 bases and J lost 1, with 13 bases in between. Germline assignment: CDR1 SGHTA and CDR2 FQGTGA. The CDR3 totals 14 residues. The CDR3 loop is CASHEGGRTDTQYF. CDR3 DNA sequence: TGTGCCAGCCATGAGGGGGGGCGCACAGATACGCAGTATTTT.

This clonotype was picked up one time. The chain recombines TRBV20-1 with TRBJ1-2; D is unresolved. V was shortened by 6 bases and J by 3 bases, with 11 bases between the two germline ends. Germline loops: CDR1 DFQATT, CDR2 SNEGSKA (reference sequence). This CDR3 is built from 12 residues. The CDR3 sequence: CSARRGDYGYTF. The CDR3 region has the DNA TGCAGTGCCAGGCGTGGTGACTATGGCTACACCTTC.

The rearrangement joins TRBV6-6 to TRBJ1-1, with D unclear. V shed 4 bases and J shed 3 bases, with 3 bases lying between them. Germline loops: CDR1 MNHNY, CDR2 SVGAGI (reference sequence). CDR3 size: 11 residues. CDR3 sequence (DNA): TGTGCCAGCAGTTGGGACACTGAAGCTTTCTTT. It is translated as CASSWDTEAFF.

This clonotype was picked up one time. V usage is TRBV11-2 and J usage is TRBJ1-6; possible D gene TRBD1, 6 bases. Per germline, CDR1 SGHAT and CDR2 FQNNGV. The CDR3 has 14 amino acids. V lost 4 bases to trimming and J lost 9 bases, with 13 bases between them. Written as DNA, the CDR3 is TGTGCCAGCAGCTCGAGAATCAGGGGTTCACCCCTCCACTTT. Amino acids: CASSSRIRGSPLHF.

This clonotype has only a few counts. This chain uses TRBV5-6 with TRBJ1-1; TRBD1 agrees at 9 bases. The CDR3 covers 15 residues. Germline CDR1 SGHDT, CDR2 YYEEEE. V trimming: 3 bases; J trimming: 4 bases; junction bases outside the gene matches: 7. The CDR3 DNA is TGTGCCAGCAGCTCCACAGGGGGCGCAGGCACTGAAGCTTTCTTT. Translated, it gives CASSSTGGAGTEAFF.

J is TRBJ2-2 and V is TRBV5-1, with 7 positions matching TRBD1. After removal of 1 base from V and 4 bases from J, the junction contained 4 bases not matched to a gene. Germline-derived CDR1 and CDR2 are SGHRS and YFSETQ. CDR3 size: 15 residues. The CDR3: CASSLRDRSTGELFF. The CDR3 nucleotides are TGCGCCAGCAGCTTGAGGGACAGAAGCACCGGGGAGCTGTTTTTT.

The chain uses TRBV6-5 and TRBJ1-6; perhaps TRBD1 as D (5 bases). This CDR3 spans 14 amino acids. The germline gives CDR1 MNHEY, CDR2 SVGAGI. V was pared by 5 bases and J by 9 bases, with 14 bases between. DNA of the CDR3: TGTGCCAGCAGTCCCGACAGTGGGGCTTCACCCCTCCACTTT. This encodes CASSPDSGASPLHF.

The CDR3 bases are TGCAGTGCTGCTAGCGGGAGGGCCGGAGAGACCCAGTACTTC. As protein: CSAASGRAGETQYF. This chain connects TRBV20-1 to TRBJ2-5; TRBD2 aligns across 12 bases. This CDR3 is built from 14 residues. The V and J ends lost 5 bases and 4 bases, in that order; junction bases with no gene match: 5. Germline V gene sequence: CDR1 DFQATT, CDR2 SNEGSKA (reference sequence).

J is TRBJ1-1 and V is TRBV5-1; D is unresolved. This CDR3 contains 13 residues. Trimming removed 7 bases at V and 0 bases at J, with 10 bases between. From germline, CDR1 is SGHRS and CDR2 YFSETQ. CDR3 in amino acids: CASSKTMNTEAFF. The CDR3 DNA reads TGCGCCAGCTCCAAGACCATGAACACTGAAGCTTTCTTT.

The gene calls are TRBV5-1 and TRBJ1-1; 7 bases line up with TRBD1. Germline V gene sequence: CDR1 SGHRS, CDR2 YFSETQ. V shed 3 bases, J shed 2 bases, and the junction held 4 bases outside the gene matches. CDR3 length: 14 amino acids. The CDR3 bases are TGCGCCAGCAGCTGGGACAGACTAAACACTGAAGCTTTCTTT. This codes for CASSWDRLNTEAFF.

The chain joins TRBV5-1 to TRBJ2-7; tentative D call: TRBD1 (6 bases). V lost 4 bases and J lost 3, with 14 bases in between. Germline V lookup: CDR1 SGHRS, CDR2 YFSETQ. The CDR3 runs to 14 residues. The DNA of the CDR3 is TGCGCCAGCAGCCCTCGGACAGAAAGCTACGAGCAGTACTTC. Translating it yields CASSPRTESYEQYF.

The genes are TRBV15 and TRBJ2-5; D possibly uses TRBD1 or TRBD2 (5 bases each). The germline gives CDR1 LNHNV, CDR2 YYDKDF (reference sequence). CDR3 size: 15 residues. The germline V and J ends were trimmed by 0 bases and 5 bases, with 13 bases remaining between them. The CDR3 spells CATSRDLGVGETQYF. In nucleotides, the CDR3 is TGTGCCACCAGCAGAGATTTGGGGGTGGGGGAGACCCAGTACTTC.

Note on this clonotype: The CDR3 ends on some other residue instead of the conserved phenylalanine or tryptophan, so this is likely a read error. The V gene is TRBV20-1, the J gene TRBJ2-1, with 7 bases identical to TRBD2. Germline lookup yields CDR1 DFQATT and CDR2 SNEGSKA (reference sequence). J lost 4 bases, V lost 5 bases, and 5 bases had no gene match. The CDR3 has 13 residues. The CDR3 spells CSAAGTTYNEQFL. In DNA form, the CDR3 reads TGCAGTGCTGCCGGGACTACATACAATGAGCAGTTCCTC.

This CDR3 reads CASSLDPGRPYEQYF. CDR3 bases: TGTGCCAGCAGCTTAGATCCAGGGAGGCCCTACGAGCAGTACTTC. V usage is TRBV7-3 and J usage is TRBJ2-7, with D maybe TRBD2 (6 bases). Per germline, CDR1 SGHTA and CDR2 FQGTGA. The CDR3 length is 15 residues. V was clipped by 2 bases and J by 2 bases, with 13 bases between them.